Included here is one T cell receptor beta chain sequence, with context. These data come from a study of blood T cell repertoires in COVID-19. Data came from immunoSEQ multiplex PCR; TCRdb stores just in-frame clones and leaves some out. The sample lists fewer than 250,000 clones, around four fifths occurring once. The CDR3 extends over 15 amino acids. This clonotype originated in a woman in her sixties with active or convalescent COVID-19. The V call is TRBV7-5, the J call TRBJ2-7; the D call TRBD2 from the table was never checked on the DNA. TRBV7-5 counts as a pseudogene. Sequenced sample: peripheral blood. The CDR3, as DNA: TGTGCCAGAATTGGGAGGGGCGCAAAAGGGGACGAGCAGTACTTC. Translated, it gives CARIGRGAKGDEQYF.